The rows below give T cell receptor beta chains drawn from one sample of a study of beta chain features in type 1 diabetes. Assay used: immunoSEQ multiplex PCR; TCRdb lists only in-frame clones, some missing. The sample includes under 450,000 clones, approximately 15% of them seen just once. The source material was naive CD4+ T cells from blood. These receptors were taken from a man aged 25-45 years in good health. Both conserved end residues are part of each CDR3. D genes are given only for firm matches. Clone size is given for some rows only: seen once, a few or many times, or a class if the clone is expanded.

d_call j_call clone_size v_call cdr3_nt cdr3_aa
. TRBJ2-1 few TRBV5-1 TGCGCCAGCAGCCTCCAAATCGGGTCGATGAACTTAGACTACAATGAGCAGTTCTTC CASSLQIGSMNLDYNEQFF
. TRBJ1-1 few TRBV10-2 TGCGCCAGCAGCCTCGGACAGAAAAACACTGAAGCTTTCTTT CASSLGQKNTEAFF
. TRBJ2-3 few TRBV11-3 TGTGCCAGCAGCTTAGTCGTGGATACGCAGTATTTT CASSLVVDTQYF
. TRBJ2-5 few TRBV18 TGTGCCAGCTCACCACTCGGGCCCCAGGATGAGACCCAGTACTTC CASSPLGPQDETQYF
. TRBJ2-7 . TRBV7-2 TGTGCCAGCAGCTTCGCATACGAGCAGTACTTC CASSFAYEQYF
. TRBJ2-7 . TRBV7-2 TGTGCCAGCAGAAGGGTTCAAGCCACTAGGGAGCAGTACTTC CASRRVQATREQYF
TRBD2 TRBJ2-5 few TRBV7-6 TGTGCCAGCAGTTTTACAGGGACTAGCGGCCAACGCGGCGGGACCCAGTACTTC CASSFTGTSGQRGGTQYF
TRBD1 TRBJ2-3 few TRBV14 TGTGCCAGCAGCCAAGGACAGGGGGCAGATACGCAGTATTTT CASSQGQGADTQYF
TRBD1 TRBJ1-1 . TRBV5-4 TGTGCCAGCAGCCCACCCGGGACAGGGCGTTTGGTGAACACTGAAGCTTTCTTT CASSPPGTGRLVNTEAFF
TRBD2 TRBJ2-1 few TRBV19 TGTGCCAGTCTGGGTCTAGCGGGCATGCTGGGAGGGTTTGAGCAGTTCTTC CASLGLAGMLGGFEQFF
. TRBJ2-4 few TRBV5-4 TGTGCCAGCAGCTTGGCGTCTGACGCTATGATTCAGTACTTC CASSLASDAMIQYF
. TRBJ2-3 few TRBV18 TGTGCCAGCTCACCACTAGCAGATACGCAGTATTTT CASSPLADTQYF
. TRBJ2-3 few TRBV7-2 TGTGCCAGCAGCTCCCTTATCGGCGGGTACGCTACGCAGTATTTT CASSSLIGGYATQYF
. TRBJ2-3 . TRBV5-1 TGCGCCAGCAGCTTGGGTGGAATCACAGATACGCAGTATTTT CASSLGGITDTQYF
TRBD2 TRBJ2-2 . TRBV5-1 TGCGCCAGCAGCTTAGTGGGGACTAGAAACACCGGGGAGCTGTTTTTT CASSLVGTRNTGELFF
TRBD2 TRBJ2-1 . TRBV25-1 TGTGCCAGCAGCGTACGAAGCGGGGGGCCGGAGCAGTTCTTC CASSVRSGGPEQFF
. TRBJ2-3 . TRBV9 TGTGCCAGCAGCGTAGTTTCAGATACGCAGTATTTT CASSVVSDTQYF
TRBD2 TRBJ2-1 few TRBV4-1 TGCGCCAGCAGCCAAGCTACTAGCGGGGCCCACAATGAGCAGTTCTTC CASSQATSGAHNEQFF
. TRBJ2-4 few TRBV7-2 TGTGCCAGCAGCTTAACTGTCAAAAACATTCAGTACTTC CASSLTVKNIQYF
. TRBJ1-1 . TRBV27 TGTGCCAGCAGTTTGGGAGGGAAAGCTTTCTTT CASSLGGKAFF
. TRBJ2-1 . TRBV7-9 TGTGCCAGCAGCTTAGAGGGACAAAGCCATGAGCAGTTCTTC CASSLEGQSHEQFF
. TRBJ2-6 many TRBV4-3 TGCGCCAGCAGCCAAGACCACTCTGGGGCCAACGTCCTGACTTTC CASSQDHSGANVLTF
TRBD1 TRBJ1-1 . TRBV6-6 TGTGCCAGCAGTGGGGACAGAAACACTGAAGCTTTCTTT CASSGDRNTEAFF
. TRBJ1-6 few TRBV7-2 TGTGCCGGCCGCCGGGACGGTAATTCACCCCTCCACTTT CAGRRDGNSPLHF
. TRBJ2-3 few TRBV5-6 TGTGCCAGCAGCGCCGACCGGTCGGATACGCAGTATTTT CASSADRSDTQYF
. TRBJ2-5 . TRBV4-1 TGCGCCAGCAGCCCACCTGGAAGGGAAGAGACCCAGTACTTC CASSPPGREETQYF
TRBD2 TRBJ2-1 . TRBV7-2 TGTGCCAGCAGCTTAGTTGGCGGGAGTAGCCTATCACAGTTCTTC CASSLVGGSSLSQFF
. TRBJ2-2 . TRBV5-1 TGCGCCAGCAGCCCAACTCTACAGTCCTCGAACACCGGGGAGCTGTTTTTT CASSPTLQSSNTGELFF
. TRBJ2-2 . TRBV9 TGTGCCAGCAGCGTAAGACAGTTCACCGGGGAGCTGTTTTTT CASSVRQFTGELFF
TRBD2 TRBJ2-1 . TRBV28 TGTGCCAGCAGTTTACATAGCGGGAGGGCCTACAATGAGCAGTTCTTC CASSLHSGRAYNEQFF
. TRBJ2-7 . TRBV5-1 TGCGCCAGCAGCTTGAGTACAGTTAAGGCGTACGAGCAGTACTTC CASSLSTVKAYEQYF
. TRBJ1-1 . TRBV10-3 TGTGCCATCAGCAGCCTGGGGAACACTGAAGCTTTCTTT CAISSLGNTEAFF
TRBD1 TRBJ2-5 . TRBV19 TGTGCCAGTACCCCCGGGACAGGACAAGAGACCCAGTACTTC CASTPGTGQETQYF
. TRBJ1-1 . TRBV29-1 TGCAGCGTTTTAGCGGGTGAGAACACTGAAGCTTTCTTT CSVLAGENTEAFF
. TRBJ2-6 . TRBV5-1 TGCGCCAGCAGCTCCGACGGAGCTCTGGAGGCCAACGTCCTGACTTTC CASSSDGALEANVLTF
TRBD2 TRBJ2-3 few TRBV14 TGTGCCAGCAGCCCGGGACTATCCAGATCAGATACGCAGTATTTT CASSPGLSRSDTQYF
TRBD1 TRBJ2-1 . TRBV9 TGTGCCAGCAGCGTCGGGACAGAACTATACAATGAGCAGTTCTTC CASSVGTELYNEQFF
TRBD1 TRBJ2-2 few TRBV2 TGTGCCAGCAAGAAGACCGGGACAGGGAACACCGGGGAGCTGTTTTTT CASKKTGTGNTGELFF
. TRBJ1-5 few TRBV9 TGTGCCAGCAGCGCAGGGACCCGGCCGCGGGTAGAGGATAGCAATCAGCCCCAGCATTTT CASSAGTRPRVEDSNQPQHF
. TRBJ2-3 . TRBV27 TGTGCCAGCAGCCCCAACAGGGATGGGGATACGCAGTATTTT CASSPNRDGDTQYF
. TRBJ2-1 . TRBV30 TGTGCCTGGAGTTTTGGCGGGTCCTACAATGAGCAGTTCTTC CAWSFGGSYNEQFF
. TRBJ2-5 . TRBV30 TGTGCCTGGAGCAGGGAATACCAAGAGACCCAGTACTTC CAWSREYQETQYF
. TRBJ2-4 . TRBV7-4 TGTGCCAGCAGCTTAGCGTTCGATGGCAAAAACATTCAGTACTTC CASSLAFDGKNIQYF
. TRBJ2-3 . TRBV18 TGTGCCAGCTCACCGGGGCGGAGCACAGATACGCAGTATTTT CASSPGRSTDTQYF
. TRBJ2-7 . TRBV6-5 TGTGCCAGCAGTTTCCCAGGGGCGGACGAGCAGTACTTC CASSFPGADEQYF
. TRBJ2-1 . TRBV27 TGTGCCAGCAGTTTAACCGCACCCTATGAGCAGTTCTTC CASSLTAPYEQFF
. TRBJ1-2 few TRBV30 TGTGCCTGGAGTGTTTCGGGGAGCGATGGCTACACCTTC CAWSVSGSDGYTF
TRBD2 TRBJ2-3 few TRBV7-2 TGTGCCAGCAGCCCGGGGACTAGCGGGGGAAGAGATACGCAGTATTTT CASSPGTSGGRDTQYF
TRBD1 TRBJ2-3 . TRBV7-9 TGTGCCAGCAGCCACCGGGACAGGGTAGCAGATACGCAGTATTTT CASSHRDRVADTQYF